Listed below are T cell receptor beta chains from one sample, sequenced in a study of blood T cell repertoires in COVID-19. The assay was immunoSEQ multiplex PCR, and TCRdb's table has in-frame clones only and misses some. Here the sample spans about 36,000 clones, just under 80% being singletons. Sequencing used peripheral blood. The receptors shown here come from a man aged 55-75 years with acute or convalescent COVID-19. Both conserved end residues are part of each CDR3. The order of the fields is D gene, J gene, CDR3 length, V gene, clone size, CDR3 protein, CDR3 DNA. The D gene is left open where the match is weak. A clone size is listed for some rows: how often the clone was seen (once, few, many), or a class if it is expanded.

d_call: -
j_call: TRBJ2-7
cdr3_length: 15
v_call: TRBV27
clone_size: -
cdr3_aa: CASSLSTRGSYEQYF
cdr3_nt: TGTGCCAGCAGTTTATCTACAAGGGGGTCCTACGAGCAGTACTTC

d_call: -
j_call: TRBJ2-7
cdr3_length: 15
v_call: TRBV5-8
clone_size: -
cdr3_aa: CASSLRGSRGYEQYF
cdr3_nt: TGTGCCAGCAGCTTGAGGGGGAGTCGGGGCTACGAGCAGTACTTC

d_call: -
j_call: TRBJ2-2
cdr3_length: 13
v_call: TRBV29-1
clone_size: once
cdr3_aa: CSARDLNTGELFF
cdr3_nt: TGCAGCGCCCGGGACTTGAACACCGGGGAGCTGTTTTTT

d_call: -
j_call: TRBJ1-1
cdr3_length: 16
v_call: TRBV5-6
clone_size: -
cdr3_aa: CASSGTGKGGGTEAFF
cdr3_nt: TGTGCCAGCAGCGGAACCGGGAAAGGGGGTGGTACTGAAGCTTTCTTT

d_call: -
j_call: TRBJ1-4
cdr3_length: 14
v_call: TRBV6-6
clone_size: -
cdr3_aa: CAGSPGAFNEKLFF
cdr3_nt: TGTGCCGGATCACCAGGGGCTTTTAATGAAAAACTGTTTTTT

d_call: -
j_call: TRBJ2-1
cdr3_length: 15
v_call: TRBV14
clone_size: once
cdr3_aa: CASSQVLGLNNEQFF
cdr3_nt: TGTGCCAGCAGCCAAGTCCTCGGACTTAACAATGAGCAGTTCTTC

d_call: -
j_call: TRBJ1-4
cdr3_length: 14
v_call: TRBV6-2/TRBV6-3
clone_size: -
cdr3_aa: CASSFETGLEKLFF
cdr3_nt: TGTGCCAGCAGTTTTGAGACAGGTCTTGAAAAACTGTTTTTT

d_call: TRBD2
j_call: TRBJ2-7
cdr3_length: 15
v_call: TRBV6-1
clone_size: once
cdr3_aa: CASSEGLAGTYEQYF
cdr3_nt: TGTGCCAGCAGTGAGGGACTAGCGGGAACTTACGAGCAGTACTTC

d_call: -
j_call: TRBJ2-1
cdr3_length: 14
v_call: TRBV6-6
clone_size: -
cdr3_aa: CASSYSQGGNEQFF
cdr3_nt: TGTGCCAGCAGTTACTCGCAGGGGGGCAATGAGCAGTTCTTC

d_call: -
j_call: TRBJ2-1
cdr3_length: 16
v_call: TRBV24-1
clone_size: few
cdr3_aa: CATSDHSGSSYNEQFF
cdr3_nt: TGTGCCACCAGTGATCATAGCGGTAGCTCCTACAATGAGCAGTTCTTC

d_call: TRBD1
j_call: TRBJ2-7
cdr3_length: 14
v_call: TRBV3-1/TRBV3-2
clone_size: -
cdr3_aa: CASSHRDRTYEQYF
cdr3_nt: TGTGCCAGCAGCCACCGGGACAGAACCTACGAGCAGTACTTC

d_call: TRBD2
j_call: TRBJ2-2
cdr3_length: 17
v_call: TRBV2
clone_size: -
cdr3_aa: CASSDPSGRPDTGELFF
cdr3_nt: TGTGCCAGCAGTGATCCTAGCGGGAGGCCCGACACCGGGGAGCTGTTTTTT

d_call: -
j_call: TRBJ1-5
cdr3_length: 13
v_call: TRBV4-1
clone_size: -
cdr3_aa: CASSQGGGWPQHF
cdr3_nt: TGCGCCAGCAGCCAAGGGGGCGGATGGCCCCAGCATTTT

d_call: -
j_call: TRBJ2-7
cdr3_length: 13
v_call: TRBV2
clone_size: -
cdr3_aa: CASSVIMSDEQYF
cdr3_nt: TGTGCCAGCAGTGTTATTATGAGTGACGAGCAGTACTTC

d_call: TRBD2
j_call: TRBJ2-3
cdr3_length: 16
v_call: TRBV23-1
clone_size: -
cdr3_aa: CASSQSGREGPDTQYF
cdr3_nt: TGCGCCAGCAGTCAATCGGGCCGGGAGGGCCCAGATACGCAGTATTTT

d_call: TRBD2
j_call: TRBJ2-5
cdr3_length: 15
v_call: TRBV4-1
clone_size: -
cdr3_aa: CASSQGEAGGETQYF
cdr3_nt: TGCGCCAGCAGCCAAGGTGAAGCGGGAGGAGAGACCCAGTACTTC

d_call: -
j_call: TRBJ2-7
cdr3_length: 14
v_call: TRBV7-8
clone_size: -
cdr3_aa: CASSRGTESYEQYF
cdr3_nt: TGTGCCAGCAGCCGGGGGACAGAATCCTACGAGCAGTACTTC

d_call: -
j_call: TRBJ2-6
cdr3_length: 17
v_call: TRBV5-1
clone_size: -
cdr3_aa: CASSSGQLGSGANVLTF
cdr3_nt: TGCGCCAGCAGCTCCGGACAACTTGGGTCGGGGGCCAACGTCCTGACTTTC

d_call: -
j_call: TRBJ2-7
cdr3_length: 14
v_call: TRBV19
clone_size: once
cdr3_aa: CASSTSASSYEQYF
cdr3_nt: TGTGCCAGTAGTACTAGCGCCAGCTCCTACGAGCAGTACTTC

d_call: -
j_call: TRBJ2-7
cdr3_length: 14
v_call: TRBV2
clone_size: -
cdr3_aa: CASRAGSYPYEQYF
cdr3_nt: TGTGCCAGCAGAGCCGGGTCCTATCCCTACGAGCAGTACTTC

d_call: TRBD1
j_call: TRBJ2-7
cdr3_length: 14
v_call: TRBV19
clone_size: -
cdr3_aa: CASSIGPPTGKQYF
cdr3_nt: TGTGCCAGTAGTATAGGCCCCCCGACAGGGAAGCAGTACTTC

d_call: -
j_call: TRBJ2-1
cdr3_length: 14
v_call: TRBV27
clone_size: -
cdr3_aa: CASSSLVIRGEQFF
cdr3_nt: TGTGCCAGCAGTTCTCTCGTCATCAGGGGTGAGCAGTTCTTC

d_call: TRBD2
j_call: TRBJ2-1
cdr3_length: 15
v_call: TRBV4-1
clone_size: -
cdr3_aa: CASSQAPSGGNEQFF
cdr3_nt: TGCGCCAGCAGCCAAGCCCCTAGCGGGGGCAATGAGCAGTTCTTC

d_call: -
j_call: TRBJ1-2
cdr3_length: 13
v_call: TRBV7-9
clone_size: -
cdr3_aa: CASTPGAIYGYTF
cdr3_nt: TGTGCCAGCACTCCTGGGGCGATCTATGGCTACACCTTC

d_call: -
j_call: TRBJ2-7
cdr3_length: 14
v_call: TRBV7-8
clone_size: -
cdr3_aa: CASSLLDSSYEQYF
cdr3_nt: TGTGCCAGCAGCTTACTGGACAGCTCCTACGAGCAGTACTTC

d_call: -
j_call: TRBJ1-2
cdr3_length: 13
v_call: TRBV7-8
clone_size: -
cdr3_aa: CASSLTVNYGYTF
cdr3_nt: TGTGCCAGCAGCTTAACAGTGAACTATGGCTACACCTTC

d_call: TRBD2
j_call: TRBJ2-3
cdr3_length: 14
v_call: TRBV7-6
clone_size: -
cdr3_aa: CASSAGLSTDTQYF
cdr3_nt: TGTGCCAGCAGTGCGGGACTAAGCACAGATACGCAGTATTTT

d_call: -
j_call: TRBJ1-2
cdr3_length: 15
v_call: TRBV18
clone_size: -
cdr3_aa: CASSPPDSPLYGYTF
cdr3_nt: TGTGCCAGCTCACCCCCGGACAGCCCCCTCTATGGCTACACCTTC

d_call: TRBD1
j_call: TRBJ2-7
cdr3_length: 17
v_call: TRBV2
clone_size: -
cdr3_aa: CASSEKGPGQGTYEQYF
cdr3_nt: TGTGCCAGCAGTGAAAAGGGACCGGGACAGGGGACCTACGAGCAGTACTTC

d_call: -
j_call: TRBJ1-5
cdr3_length: 14
v_call: TRBV7-8
clone_size: -
cdr3_aa: CASSTIRGNQPQHF
cdr3_nt: TGTGCCAGCAGCACGATCAGGGGCAATCAGCCCCAGCATTTT

d_call: TRBD1
j_call: TRBJ2-7
cdr3_length: 14
v_call: TRBV11-3
clone_size: -
cdr3_aa: CASSLGQGGYEQYF
cdr3_nt: TGTGCCAGCAGCCTCGGACAGGGGGGCTACGAGCAGTACTTC

d_call: TRBD1
j_call: TRBJ2-7
cdr3_length: 15
v_call: TRBV7-2
clone_size: -
cdr3_aa: CASSLQGASSYEQYF
cdr3_nt: TGTGCCAGCAGCTTACAGGGGGCAAGCTCCTACGAGCAGTACTTC

d_call: TRBD2
j_call: TRBJ2-2
cdr3_length: 16
v_call: TRBV6-2/TRBV6-3
clone_size: -
cdr3_aa: CASSRTSGSVTGELFF
cdr3_nt: TGTGCCAGCAGCCGGACTAGCGGGAGCGTCACCGGGGAGCTGTTTTTT

d_call: -
j_call: TRBJ2-1
cdr3_length: 11
v_call: TRBV6-5
clone_size: -
cdr3_aa: CASTNGEWQFF
cdr3_nt: TGTGCCAGCACCAACGGAGAGTGGCAGTTCTTC

d_call: TRBD1
j_call: TRBJ1-1
cdr3_length: 16
v_call: TRBV10-1
clone_size: -
cdr3_aa: CASSESWDRGYTEAFF
cdr3_nt: TGCGCCAGCAGTGAGTCGTGGGACAGGGGCTACACTGAAGCTTTCTTT

d_call: -
j_call: TRBJ2-2
cdr3_length: 15
v_call: TRBV10-3
clone_size: -
cdr3_aa: CAISLWTGDTGELFF
cdr3_nt: TGTGCCATCAGTCTGTGGACGGGGGACACCGGGGAGCTGTTTTTT

d_call: TRBD1
j_call: TRBJ1-2
cdr3_length: 13
v_call: TRBV6-6
clone_size: once
cdr3_aa: CASRLGQDYGYTF
cdr3_nt: TGTGCCAGCAGGCTAGGACAGGACTATGGCTACACCTTC

d_call: -
j_call: TRBJ2-3
cdr3_length: 11
v_call: TRBV29-1
clone_size: -
cdr3_aa: CSVAFADTQYF
cdr3_nt: TGCAGCGTTGCGTTTGCAGATACGCAGTATTTT

d_call: TRBD2
j_call: TRBJ2-2
cdr3_length: 16
v_call: TRBV7-9
clone_size: -
cdr3_aa: CASSTGLAGNTGELFF
cdr3_nt: TGTGCCAGCAGCACCGGACTAGCGGGGAACACCGGGGAGCTGTTTTTT